The T cell receptor (beta chain) described here comes from a study of blood T cell repertoires in COVID-19. Turning to the study itself: The cDNA or gDNA used as material had been derived from T cells, B-cell-depleted T cells, or PBMCs.

Here immunoSEQ multiplex PCR was the method, and the copy in TCRdb shows in-frame clones only, minus some. This table holds under 300,000 clones, 75% to 90% found once. This CDR3 is 17 amino acids long. Germline CDR1 reads SGHVS; CDR2 reads FNYEAQ. After removal of 0 bases from V and 2 bases from J, the junction contained 7 bases not matched to a gene. Across about two dozen US areas, participants ranged in age from about 18 to 100 years. Participants' reported clinical history set cohort assignment. All exposed participants met a person with COVID-19 within 2 weeks before entering the study. Material for sequencing was PBMCs or T cells enriched from blood (not recorded which). This sequence was found in a middle-aged woman who had been exposed to COVID-19. The rearrangement uses TRBV7-6 and TRBJ1-1; 9 positions match TRBD1. CDR3 DNA: TGTGCCAGCAGCTTAGCTGGGACAGGGCGCCTTAACACTGAAGCTTTCTTT. The encoded protein is CASSLAGTGRLNTEAFF.